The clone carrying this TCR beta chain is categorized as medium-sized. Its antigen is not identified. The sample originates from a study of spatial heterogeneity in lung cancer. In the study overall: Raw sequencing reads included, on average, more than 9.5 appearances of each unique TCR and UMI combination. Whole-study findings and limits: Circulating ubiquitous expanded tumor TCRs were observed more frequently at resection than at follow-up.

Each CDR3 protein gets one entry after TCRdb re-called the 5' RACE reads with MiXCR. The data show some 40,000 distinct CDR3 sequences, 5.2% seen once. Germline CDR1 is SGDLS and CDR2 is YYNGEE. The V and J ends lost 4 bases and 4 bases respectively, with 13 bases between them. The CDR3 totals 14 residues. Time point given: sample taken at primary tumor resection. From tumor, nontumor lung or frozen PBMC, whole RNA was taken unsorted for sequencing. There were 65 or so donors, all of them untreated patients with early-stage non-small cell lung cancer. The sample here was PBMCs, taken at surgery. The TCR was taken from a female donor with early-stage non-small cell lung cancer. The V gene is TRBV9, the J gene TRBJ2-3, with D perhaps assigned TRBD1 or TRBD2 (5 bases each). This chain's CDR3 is CASSLSLGADTQYF. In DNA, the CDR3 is TGTGCCAGCAGCCTTTCCCTGGGGGCAGATACGCAGTATTTT.